Listed here are 14 T cell receptor beta chains from one sample, sequenced in a study of post-analysis software for immune sequencing data. Study-level results: Controls had lower frequencies than patients of five TRBV segments, which included TRBV5-6, TRBV5-1 and TRBV20-1.

Their cognate antigens are unknown. Incorporated into the TCR beta cDNA libraries were unique molecular identifiers, which served to reduce PCR and sequencing biases. TCRdb recomputed calls from the PCR reads with MiXCR, one row per CDR3 protein. The data show 450,000 to 650,000 distinct CDR3 sequences, about 40% seen once. Sequencing input: blood. The receptors come from a girl aged 5-17 years with multiple sclerosis.

The CDR3 protein is CASSLGGTSGAEQYF. In DNA, the CDR3 is TGTGCCAGCAGTTTAGGCGGGACCAGTGGGGCCGAGCAGTACTTC. This chain joins TRBV12-3 or TRBV12-4 and TRBJ2-7, with D perhaps TRBD2 (6 bases). The CDR3 is 15 residues long. The germline V and J ends were trimmed by 1 base and 6 bases, with 16 bases remaining between them.

V usage is TRBV29-1 and J usage is TRBJ2-1; D is perhaps TRBD1 (6 bases). CDR3 size: 12 residues. V lost 1 base and J lost 7, with 8 bases in between. Looked up from germline, CDR1 is SQVTM and CDR2 is ANQGSEA. The CDR3 protein is CSVEAGTNEQFF. The CDR3 DNA follows: TGCAGCGTTGAAGCCGGGACAAATGAGCAGTTCTTC.

V is TRBV5-1 and J is TRBJ1-1, with 7 bases identical to TRBD1. V lost 2 bases to trimming and J lost 3 bases; unmatched junction nucleotides: 10. This CDR3 contains 16 residues. Germline V lookup: CDR1 SGHRS, CDR2 YFSETQ. The CDR3 DNA is TGCGCCAGCAGCTTCTCTCAGGGGGGGCCTTACACTGAAGCTTTCTTT. Amino acid sequence: CASSFSQGGPYTEAFF.

This clonotype occurred a few times. The V gene is TRBV6-5, the J gene TRBJ1-1, with a possible D match to TRBD1 (5 bases). The germline V gene has CDR1 MNHEY and CDR2 SVGAGI. CDR3 length: 13 amino acids. The ends were cut back, 0 bases at V and 4 bases at J, with 6 bases in the middle. CDR3 protein: CASSYSGRTEAFF. The CDR3 DNA reads as TGTGCCAGCAGTTACTCGGGGCGCACTGAAGCTTTCTTT.

The chain joins TRBV3-1 to TRBJ2-7; 7 bases map to TRBD2. TRBJ2-5 explains the end of the DNA better; the J call may be wrong. The germline CDR1 and CDR2 sequences are LGHDT and YNNKEL (reference sequence). There are 19 residues in the CDR3. CDR3: CASSQEVGGPLPIGGTQYF. CDR3 nucleotides: TGTGCCAGCAGCCAAGAAGTGGGAGGGCCTCTCCCGATCGGGGGGACCCAGTACTTC.

This clonotype has more than one count but fewer than ten. DNA of the CDR3: TGTGCCAGCACTAAGGGACTAGCGGAAGGCAATGAGCAGTTCTTC. It is translated as CASTKGLAEGNEQFF. The gene calls are TRBV5-6 and TRBJ2-1; 11 bases match TRBD2. The CDR3 is 15 amino acids. Per germline, CDR1 SGHDT and CDR2 YYEEEE. V shed 6 bases, J shed 6 bases, and the junction held 8 bases outside the gene matches.

This rearrangement joins TRBV12-3 or TRBV12-4 to TRBJ1-6; 7 bases are shared with TRBD1. V dropped 6 bases and J dropped 9; count of bases not matched to a gene: 11. The CDR3 totals 15 residues. In DNA, the CDR3 is TGTGCCAGCAGCCGCCGGGACAGCTTTCGTTCACCCCTCCACTTT. It specifies CASSRRDSFRSPLHF.

V and J are TRBV11-2 and TRBJ2-1; the match to TRBD2 covers 7 bases. Germline V CDR1 and CDR2: SGHAT, FQNNGV. The CDR3 extends over 14 amino acids. Germline trimming cut 8 bases from V and 7 bases from J; bases unmatched to any gene: 11. The CDR3 region is CASALGGRANEQFF. CDR3 bases: TGTGCCAGCGCCTTGGGCGGGAGAGCAAATGAGCAGTTCTTC.

The CDR3 loop reads CASSQVGIGAYGYTF. DNA of the CDR3: TGCGCCAGCAGCCAAGTAGGTATAGGAGCCTATGGCTACACCTTC. The J gene is TRBJ1-2, the V gene TRBV4-1; no clear D. The germline V gene encodes CDR1 MGHRA and CDR2 YSYEKL. Trimming removed 1 base at V and 4 bases at J, with 13 bases between. The CDR3 runs 15 residues.

This clonotype was recorded a few times. This chain joins TRBV7-9 and TRBJ2-5; 7 nucleotides agree with TRBD1. After removal of 5 bases from V and 2 bases from J, the junction contained 11 bases not matched to a gene. Germline loops: CDR1 SEHNR, CDR2 FQNEAQ (reference sequence). The CDR3 totals 16 residues. CDR3 protein: CASSLRGTVYQETQYF. CDR3 DNA: TGTGCCAGCAGCCTTAGAGGGACAGTATATCAAGAGACCCAGTACTTC.

This clonotype was recorded once. This chain joins TRBV7-8 and TRBJ2-1; D is undetermined. Germline V gene lookup returns CDR1 SGHVS and CDR2 FQNEAQ. The V end was cut by 2 bases, the J end by 0 bases, with 14 bases between. The CDR3 sequence is 17 residues long. The DNA of the CDR3 is TGTGCCAGCAGCTTATTGGGCGCTAGGAGCTCCTACAATGAGCAGTTCTTC. Translation: CASSLLGARSSYNEQFF.

The chain carries TRBV3-1 and TRBJ2-7; 8 bases map to TRBD2. CDR3 size: 15 residues. Germline CDR1 and CDR2: LGHDT and YNNKEL (reference sequence). Unmatched junction bases numbered 8, after V lost 1 base and J lost 6 bases. The CDR3 is CASSQGSGTSAEQYF. For the CDR3, the DNA is TGTGCCAGCAGCCAAGGTTCCGGGACTAGTGCCGAGCAGTACTTC.

This chain connects TRBV12-3 or TRBV12-4 to TRBJ2-1; D is uncertain. The CDR3 contains 13 residues. V lost 7 bases and J 13 bases, leaving 20 bases between the germline ends. The CDR3 nucleotides are TGTGCCAGCACCCTAGTCAGAACAGAGACCCAGTTCTTC. This encodes CASTLVRTETQFF.

This clonotype was observed a few times. This chain links TRBV20-1 with TRBJ2-1; D call uncertain. From germline, CDR1 is DFQATT and CDR2 SNEGSKA (reference sequence). The CDR3 sequence is 12 residues long. The V end was cut by 2 bases, the J end by 4 bases, with 6 bases between. The CDR3: CSARRTYNEQFF. The DNA for the CDR3 is TGCAGTGCTAGAAGGACGTACAATGAGCAGTTCTTC.